This T cell receptor beta chain was sequenced for a study of graft-versus-host responses after intestinal transplantation. Repertoires were generated with immunoSEQ multiplex PCR, while TCRdb's copy carries only in-frame clones and drops some. The sample includes 20,000 to 25,000 clones, about half of them seen just once. The germline V gene has CDR1 PRHDT and CDR2 FYEKMQ (reference sequence). This CDR3 has 15 amino acids. V lost 5 bases to trimming and J lost 0 bases, with 14 bases between them. The TCR sequence derives from a human patient who received an intestinal transplant. V and J are TRBV13 and TRBJ2-7; D is unclear. The sequencing here drew on alloreactive CD4+ T cells from a mixed lymphocyte reaction culture, taken before intestinal transplant. The subset here: CFSE-low proliferating T cells sorted from roughly six-day pre-transplant mixed lymphocyte reaction (GvH or HvG direction). CDR3 sequence reads: CASSRHQASSYEQYF. CDR3 nucleotide sequence: TGTGCCAGCAGCCGCCACCAGGCCTCCTCCTACGAGCAGTACTTC.